This T cell receptor beta chain was captured in a study of T cells in women clearing cervical HPV infection. Findings and caveats of the study: Cases carried less TRBV6-7 than controls: around 0.11% versus 0.15%. Timing of associations relative to infection is unclear; T-cell subsets were not isolated.

V lost 0 bases to trimming and J lost 2 bases, with 8 bases between them. The length of the CDR3 is 14 residues. CDR1 and CDR2 (germline): SGHKS, YYEKEE (reference sequence). Each participant carried one incident cervical HPV16 infection only. With respect to this clone: The target antigen is unknown. Sequencing ends 3 residues short of the CDR3 end; the germline J gene provides the rest.

Using immunoSEQ multiplex PCR, the repertoire was profiled, and TCRdb retains in-frame clones only, with some absent. There are about 30,000 clones in the sample, with 3.5% held by the top ten. This receptor was obtained from a woman aged 18-70 years with a cervical HPV16 infection that either progressed to CIN3+ or cleared (not recorded which). Sequencing was carried out using blood buffy coat. The chain is built from TRBV5-5 and TRBJ2-5; a possible D gene is TRBD2 (5 bases). CDR3: CASSLAGLQETQYF. Partial CDR3 DNA: TGTGCCAGCAGCTTGGCGGGGTTGCAAGAGACC.